The next 6 T cell receptor beta chains were all read from a single sample in a study of beta chain features in type 1 diabetes (dated by TCRdb to the late 2010s). Study-wide conclusions, independent of this receptor: Type 1 diabetes patients showed a moderate but significant shortening of TCRB CDR3 length in all four CD4+ subsets.

The receptor library was made with the immunoSEQ multiplex PCR assay. All of the isolated RNA was reverse transcribed with the High Capacity cDNA Reverse Transcription Kit, so expressed TCRB transcripts were sequenced. The table comes from immuneACCESS by way of TCRdb, which keeps in-frame sequences with V and J called. Part of the clones is missing from these tables; in studies checked, under half for an unresolved V gene and the rest for unknown reasons. This sample comprises more than 250,000 clones, 24% of them detected only once. The ten largest account for over 0.01% of the sample. No antigen has been assigned to these receptors. The specimen was naive CD4+ T cells from blood. This sample's cell subset or site label indicates: true naive CD4+ T cells. Source of these receptors: a woman between 25 and 40 years old with type 1 diabetes.

This chain connects TRBV7-3 to TRBJ2-5; tentatively, D is TRBD2 (5 bases). The V gene's germline CDR1 is SGHTA and CDR2 FQGTGA. V lost 2 bases to trimming and J lost 1 base, with 8 bases between them. The CDR3 extends over 14 amino acids. In nucleotides, the CDR3 is TGTGCCAGCAGCTTAGTGGGAGCCCAAGAGACCCAGTACTTC. Protein sequence: CASSLVGAQETQYF. The full variable domain, with the rest looked up from reference TRBV7-3 and TRBJ2-5, is GAGVSQTPSNKVTEKGKYVELRCDPISGHTALYWYRQSLGQGPEFLIYFQGTGAADDSGLPNDRFFAVRPEGSVSTLKIQRTERGDSAVYLCASSLVGAQETQYFGPGTRLLVL.

J is TRBJ2-3 and V is TRBV29-1; 8 positions match TRBD2. Germline lookup yields CDR1 SQVTM and CDR2 ANQGSEA. The length of the CDR3 is 12 residues. V was pared by 7 bases and J by 3 bases, with 3 bases of the junction left unmatched. For the CDR3, the DNA is TGCAGCGCTACTAGCGGAACAGATACGCAGTATTTT. This translates into CSATSGTDTQYF.

In its sample, this clone was seen a few times. The chain uses TRBV18 and TRBJ1-1; 7 bases fit TRBD1. This CDR3 is 12 amino acids long. The V gene end was trimmed by 3 bases and the J gene end by 5 bases; junction bases not matched to a gene: 0. Looked up from germline, CDR1 is KGHSH and CDR2 is LQKENI. CDR3 sequence (DNA): TGTGCCAGCTCACCGGACAGGACTGAAGCTTTCTTT. It translates to CASSPDRTEAFF.

V usage is TRBV9 and J usage is TRBJ2-7; TRBD2 might be the D (5 bases). Trimming took off 3 bases at V and 4 bases at J, with 11 bases between the two ends. Germline V CDR1 and CDR2: SGDLS, YYNGEE. The CDR3 extends over 13 amino acids. The CDR3 coding sequence is TGTGCCAGCAGCGGAGCGGAGCGGTACGAGCAGTACTTC. Translation: CASSGAERYEQYF.

This clone was counted a few times. The chain joins TRBV19 to TRBJ2-1; D may be TRBD1 (6 bases). CDR3 size: 17 residues. Trimming removed 4 bases at V and 5 bases at J, with 21 bases between. Germline V gene data show CDR1 as LNHDA and CDR2 as SQIVND (reference sequence). DNA for the CDR3: TGTGCCAGTAGTACGCATGGGGGCCAGGGTCGACACAATGAGCAGTTCTTC. It specifies CASSTHGGQGRHNEQFF. Looking up the rest from reference TRBV19 and TRBJ2-1 gives the full variable domain: DGGITQSPKYLFRKEGQNVTLSCEQNLNHDAMYWYRQDPGQGLRLIYYSQIVNDFQKGDIAEGYSVSREKKESFPLTVTSAQKNPTAFYLCASSTHGGQGRHNEQFFGPGTRLTVL.

V usage is TRBV7-9 and J usage is TRBJ1-2; D gene uncertain. The ends were cut back, 1 base at V and 0 bases at J, with 9 bases in the middle. Germline CDR1 and CDR2: SEHNR and FQNEAQ (reference sequence). The CDR3 extends over 15 amino acids. CDR3 bases: TGTGCCAGCAGCTTAGAATCTGTAGCTAACTATGGCTACACCTTC. This encodes CASSLESVANYGYTF.